The 28 T cell receptor beta chains presented below share a single source sample, sequenced in a study of STAT5B mutations in CD4+ large granular lymphocyte leukemia. Sequenced by immunoSEQ multiplex PCR; TCRdb stores in-frame clones only, minus some. The sample contains fewer than 35,000 clones, around 66% of which appear only once. Sequencing was performed on CD4+ T cells from blood buffy coats. These receptors all come from a human donor in good health.

The gene calls are TRBV28 and TRBJ2-7, with TRBD2 identical over 13 bases. The CDR3 is 16 residues long. CDR1 is MDHEN, CDR2 SYDVKM, per germline. Trimming took 6 bases from V and 7 from J; bases not matched to a gene: 12. For the CDR3, the DNA is TGTGCCAGCAGCCTCGGGACTAGCGGGGTTCTGGGGGAGCAGTACTTC. Its translation is CASSLGTSGVLGEQYF.

The chain uses TRBV10-1 and TRBJ1-1, with 7 positions matching TRBD1. Germline V gene sequence: CDR1 WNHNN, CDR2 SYGVQD (reference sequence). The trim removed 7 bases at V and 6 bases at J, leaving 14 bases unmatched. The CDR3 is 15 amino acids. CDR3 residues: CASNTGQSITAEAFF. The CDR3 DNA follows: TGCGCCAGCAATACGGGACAGAGTATAACCGCTGAAGCTTTCTTT.

The chain employs TRBV30 and TRBJ1-4; the match to TRBD1 covers 7 bases. The CDR3 consists of 14 residues. Trimming cost V 4 bases and J 2 bases; bases outside gene matches: 4. Germline CDR1 is GTSNPN and CDR2 is SVGIG (reference sequence). Here the CDR3 DNA reads TGTGCCTGGAACAGGGGCGAGACTAATGAAAAACTGTTTTTT. It translates to CAWNRGETNEKLFF.

V and J are TRBV7-2 and TRBJ1-2; 7 nucleotides line up with TRBD1. This CDR3 comprises 14 residues. Germline V gene lookup returns CDR1 SGHTA and CDR2 FQGNSA. V trimming: 5 bases; J trimming: 6 bases; junction bases outside the gene matches: 9. DNA of the CDR3: TGTGCCAGCAGCCTAACCCGACAGGGTGATGGCTACACCTTC. Amino acid sequence: CASSLTRQGDGYTF.

In its sample, this clone was seen a few times. The chain is built from TRBV12-5 and TRBJ2-5; possibly TRBD1 for D (5 bases). Germline V gene sequence: CDR1 LGHNT, CDR2 FRNRAP. The CDR3 runs to 14 residues. V gave up 6 bases and J gave up 2 bases, with 13 bases separating them. CDR3 sequence: CASGPGHQQETQYF. For the CDR3, the DNA is TGTGCTAGTGGCCCCGGACACCAACAAGAGACCCAGTACTTC.

This chain links TRBV6-5 with TRBJ2-7, with D unclear. The CDR3 extends over 11 amino acids. V was cut by 3 bases and J by 6 bases, with 6 bases left in between. From germline, CDR1 is MNHEY and CDR2 SVGAGI. CDR3 sequence reads: CASSYGGEQYF. Written as DNA, the CDR3 is TGTGCCAGCAGTTATGGTGGCGAGCAGTACTTC.

CDR3: CASILGEGHGYTF. CDR3 coding DNA: TGTGCCAGCATCCTCGGGGAGGGCCATGGCTACACCTTC. The V call is TRBV6-6, the J call TRBJ1-2; D gene ambiguous. V was pared by 7 bases and J by 6 bases, with 15 bases between. The CDR3 is 13 amino acids. The germline V gene encodes CDR1 MNHNY and CDR2 SVGAGI (reference sequence).

The chain recombines TRBV4-2 with TRBJ2-7, with unresolved D. V lost 0 bases, J lost 1 base, and 10 bases lay in between. This CDR3 has 15 amino acids. Germline loops: CDR1 LGHNA, CDR2 YNFKEQ. The CDR3 region is CASSQDGSVSYEQYF. Written as DNA, the CDR3 is TGTGCCAGCAGCCAAGACGGTTCAGTTTCCTACGAGCAGTACTTC.

The chain carries TRBV6-5 and TRBJ2-1; 8 nucleotides agree with TRBD1. CDR3 length equals 14 residues. V lost 6 bases and J lost 3; bases outside the gene matches: 4. Per germline, CDR1 MNHEY and CDR2 SVGAGI. The CDR3 DNA follows: TGTGCCAGCAGGCTGACAGGGGTCTACAATGAGCAGTTCTTC. Translated: CASRLTGVYNEQFF.

The chain employs TRBV7-9 and TRBJ2-2, with D possibly called TRBD1 or TRBD2 (5 bases each). Trimming shortened V by 2 bases and J by 0 bases, and 10 bases separated the two germline ends. The CDR3 contains 16 residues. The germline V gene has CDR1 SEHNR and CDR2 FQNEAQ (reference sequence). CDR3 in DNA: TGTGCCAGCAGCTTAATGGGGGATCCGAACACCGGGGAGCTGTTTTTT. Translation gives CASSLMGDPNTGELFF.

The chain employs TRBV9 and TRBJ1-1, with 7 bases identical to TRBD1. The CDR3 is 14 residues long. J lost 2 bases, V lost 3 bases, and 4 bases had no gene match. Germline V gene lookup returns CDR1 SGDLS and CDR2 YYNGEE. The DNA for the CDR3 is TGTGCCAGCAGCGCGACAGGGAGAAACACTGAAGCTTTCTTT. It codes for CASSATGRNTEAFF.

The rearrangement uses TRBV6-1 and TRBJ2-7; TRBD1 might be the D (6 bases). Trimming shortened V by 6 bases and J by 3 bases, and 9 bases separated the two germline ends. In germline, CDR1 is MNHNS, CDR2 SASEGT. This CDR3 has 12 amino acids. The CDR3 region is CASRTGGYEQYF. In DNA form, the CDR3 reads TGTGCCAGCAGGACAGGCGGCTACGAGCAGTACTTC.

This sequence joins TRBV15 and TRBJ2-1; 8 bases are shared with TRBD2. V trimming: 4 bases; J trimming: 9 bases; junction bases outside the gene matches: 11. Germline V CDR1 and CDR2: LNHNV, YYDKDF (reference sequence). The CDR3 spans 15 residues. CDR3 nucleotides: TGTGCCACCAGCACGGGACTAGGGAGGGTTGCTGAGCAGTTCTTC. As protein: CATSTGLGRVAEQFF.

The genes are TRBV9 and TRBJ2-5; D remains unclear. Germline assignment: CDR1 SGDLS and CDR2 YYNGEE. V was trimmed by 0 bases and J by 0 bases, leaving 12 bases between them. The CDR3 spans 16 residues. CDR3 bases: TGTGCCAGCAGCGTAGGAGCAACCCGGAACCAAGAGACCCAGTACTTC. Translated, it gives CASSVGATRNQETQYF.

The DNA for the CDR3 is TGTGCCAGCAGCCGCGGGGGGGCAAACTACGAGCAGTACTTC. Its protein is CASSRGGANYEQYF. The V call is TRBV9, the J call TRBJ2-7, with 9 bases aligning to TRBD2. Trimming at V came to 4 bases and at J to 3 bases, leaving 5 bases not matched to a gene. CDR3 length: 14 amino acids. Germline loops: CDR1 SGDLS, CDR2 YYNGEE.

The chain employs TRBV18 and TRBJ1-3; possibly TRBD1 for D (6 bases). V lost 2 bases and J lost 0, with 14 bases in between. Germline values: CDR1 KGHSH, CDR2 LQKENI. The CDR3 sequence is 17 residues long. The chain's CDR3 is CASSPSGGRHSGNTIYF. Written as DNA, the CDR3 is TGTGCCAGCTCACCAAGCGGGGGCCGTCACTCTGGAAACACCATATATTTT.

V gene TRBV28 combines with J gene TRBJ1-2, with TRBD1 matching over 10 bases. The ends lost 2 bases at V and 1 base at J; junction bases unmatched: 1. The germline V gene has CDR1 MDHEN and CDR2 SYDVKM. CDR3 length equals 15 residues. The CDR3 DNA follows: TGTGCCAGCAGTTTAGGGGACAGGGGTAACTATGGCTACACCTTC. This codes for CASSLGDRGNYGYTF.

This clone turned up a few times. The rearrangement joins TRBV30 to TRBJ1-1; the match to TRBD1 covers 8 bases. The CDR3 sequence is 14 residues long. V trimming: 8 bases; J trimming: 1 base; junction bases outside the gene matches: 9. Germline V gene sequence: CDR1 GTSNPN, CDR2 SVGIG (reference sequence). CDR3 sequence reads: CAGGGDRRNTEAFF. The CDR3 DNA follows: TGTGCCGGAGGGGGGGACAGGCGGAACACTGAAGCTTTCTTT.

CDR3 loop: CATQGLGTGELFF. The CDR3 bases are TGTGCCACCCAGGGACTAGGTACCGGGGAGCTGTTTTTT. The J gene is TRBJ2-2, the V gene TRBV25-1, with 8 bases lining up with TRBD2. Germline V gene data show CDR1 as MGHDK and CDR2 as SYGVNS. The CDR3 covers 13 residues. With V trimmed by 10 bases and J by 5 bases, 6 bases remained unmatched.

This chain uses TRBV9 with TRBJ2-1, with TRBD2 identical over 8 bases. V gave up 3 bases and J gave up 8 bases; unmatched junction bases: 10. This CDR3 comprises 15 residues. Germline-derived CDR1 and CDR2 are SGDLS and YYNGEE. CDR3 region: CASSAPGTRLHEQFF. The CDR3 DNA sequence: TGTGCCAGCAGCGCCCCCGGGACTAGACTCCATGAGCAGTTCTTC. Full variable domain (outside the CDR3, taken from reference TRBV9 and TRBJ2-1): DSGVTQTPKHLITATGQRVTLRCSPRSGDLSVYWYQQSLDQGLQFLIQYYNGEERAKGNILERFSAQQFPDLHSELNLSSLELGDSALYFCASSAPGTRLHEQFFGPGTRLTVL.

The chain links TRBV5-6 to TRBJ2-5; no firm D call. CDR3 length: 14 residues. Looked up from germline, CDR1 is SGHDT and CDR2 is YYEEEE. Trimming took off 0 bases at V and 5 bases at J, with 11 bases between the two ends. The CDR3 loop reads CASSLGRRGETQYF. CDR3 bases: TGTGCCAGCAGCTTGGGCCGCCGCGGCGAGACCCAGTACTTC.

V and J are TRBV19 and TRBJ1-5; possible D gene TRBD1, 5 bases. Trimming took off 0 bases at V and 9 bases at J, with 18 bases between the two ends. Germline V gives CDR1 LNHDA, CDR2 SQIVND (reference sequence). The CDR3 consists of 16 residues. The CDR3, as DNA: TGTGCCAGTAGTATAGATTTGACAGTTGGAGGTCGGCCCCAGCATTTT. This sequence encodes CASSIDLTVGGRPQHF.

V usage is TRBV9 and J usage is TRBJ2-5, with 10 bases fitting TRBD2. V lost 6 bases to trimming and J lost 4 bases; unmatched junction nucleotides: 6. This CDR3 contains 14 residues. Germline V gene data show CDR1 as SGDLS and CDR2 as YYNGEE. The CDR3 protein is CASNRAGGGETQYF. CDR3 DNA sequence: TGTGCCAGCAACCGAGCGGGGGGGGGAGAGACCCAGTACTTC.

This clone was picked up one time. V is TRBV19 and J is TRBJ2-5, with D hard to call. This CDR3 is 12 amino acids long. The V end lost 1 base, the J end lost 3 bases, and 3 bases lay between the germline ends. Looked up from germline, CDR1 is LNHDA and CDR2 is SQIVND (reference sequence). The CDR3 DNA is TGTGCCAGTAGTATAGGGAAAGAGACCCAGTACTTC. This translates into CASSIGKETQYF.

This chain links TRBV10-2 with TRBJ1-5; 12 bases line up with TRBD1. Trimming removed 4 bases from V and 0 bases from J; junction bases left unmatched: 7. This CDR3 has 18 amino acids. CDR1 and CDR2 (germline): WSHSY, SAAADI. The DNA of the CDR3 is TGCGCCAGCAGTGTGGGGACAGGGGGCGAGTTTAGCAATCAGCCCCAGCATTTT. This encodes CASSVGTGGEFSNQPQHF.

The DNA for the CDR3 is TGTGCCAGCAGCCTCATGAATCCGGGACTAGCGGGGGTCACAGATACGCAGTATTTT. It yields the protein CASSLMNPGLAGVTDTQYF. V usage is TRBV27 and J usage is TRBJ2-3, with 14 positions matching TRBD2. The ends lost 6 bases at V and 2 bases at J; junction bases unmatched: 13. The germline V gene has CDR1 MNHEY and CDR2 SMNVEV (reference sequence). The CDR3 covers 19 residues.

The chain couples TRBV4-1 to TRBJ1-5; D is uncertain. Germline-derived CDR1 and CDR2 are MGHRA and YSYEKL. This CDR3 is built from 13 residues. Trimming removed 0 bases from V and 5 bases from J, with 5 bases in between. The CDR3 nucleotides are TGCGCCAGCAGCCAAGACTTATATCAGCCCCAGCATTTT. It is translated as CASSQDLYQPQHF.

The V gene is TRBV6-1, the J gene TRBJ2-4; TRBD2 agrees at 9 bases. J gave up 5 bases and V 10 bases, and 9 bases lay outside the gene matches. This CDR3 region has 14 residues. CDR1 is MNHNS and CDR2 is SASEGT in the germline V gene. The CDR3 here is CAIGAAGGQNIQYF. The DNA of the CDR3 is TGTGCCATCGGTGCAGCGGGGGGCCAAAACATTCAGTACTTC.